This T cell receptor beta chain was sequenced for a study of cytomegalovirus exposure and HLA in healthy donors (dated by TCRdb to the late 2010s). Describing the broader study: An earlier analysis of roughly 500 of the donors reported approximately 300 Gb of sequence data and 117 million unique TCR beta sequences from some 180 million T cells. Around 320 gigabases of sequencing data and approximately 80 million unique TCR sequences were included in an early release covering 500 to 750 HLA-typed donors. The genetic ancestry cluster associated with self-reported Caucasian donors included around four fifths of the roughly 400 genotyped donors. The study aimed to test whether cataloging public T cell receptors could reveal signatures of past pathogen exposure. Using immunosequencing, the study profiled T cell repertoires from 500 to 800 subjects and related those repertoires to cytomegalovirus serostatus. In addition to the first cohort of roughly 670 subjects, a separate validation cohort of over 90 different subjects was used. To predict cytomegalovirus infection status, the study combined high-throughput TCR immunosequencing, statistical association of individual TCRs with disease status, and machine learning. To study patterns of TCR occurrence, a later analysis re-analyzed previously published TCR beta repertoires from 666 donors and added high-resolution HLA genotyping. Rather than using new phenotypic data, the later analysis identified candidate immune exposures from TCR beta sequences and from how often those sequences occurred across donors. An earlier analysis of approximately 630 of the donors applied high-throughput TCR beta sequencing to assess whether each TCR beta V gene segment acted as functional or pseudogenic. Alongside the repertoire data, information on donor age, sex, ethnicity and CMV serostatus was compiled. A later genetic analysis took genome-wide SNP genotypes for about three fifths of the 666 donors and used that subset as a discovery cohort. All discovery cohort repertoires had been generated on a single sequencing platform. HLA typing included class I and class II loci at four-digit resolution. The number of donors typed differed by locus, with roughly 620-640 for A, B, C, DRB1 and DQB1, 522 for DQA1, 600 to 610 for DPA1, and 400 to 490 for DPB1. Four or five DR-DQ haplotypes were handled as single units for association and clustering because linkage in the cohort was strong. Across around 400 genotyped donors of the cohort, an average of about 240,000 unique TCR beta nucleotide sequences per donor were sequenced, and around 19% of those sequences were non-productive.

Reading the germline V gene gives CDR1 SQVTM and CDR2 ANQGSEA. From cysteine to phenylalanine, the CDR3 is 14 amino acids long. The CDR3 DNA has 42 bases and is translated from base 1. On this clone itself: The specificity of this receptor is unknown. No base-level quality is on record; no much larger clone is a single base apart.

In total, 630 or so healthy bone marrow donors made up the cohort. Cohort members were all nominally healthy when sampled, although unrecorded immune exposures were likely present. Of the 610 or so cohort members, approximately 300 had positive CMV serostatus and about 330 had negative CMV serostatus, and CMV serostatus was not recorded for the donor. Every donor gave a peripheral blood sample, and the peripheral blood mononuclear cells from that sample were used for TCR beta sequencing. Genomic DNA was extracted from the blood cell samples with the Qiagen DNeasy Blood Extraction Kit. The library was generated by the immunoSEQ multiplex PCR assay. A mixture of 60 forward primers for TCR Vbeta segments and 13 reverse primers for TCR Jbeta segments was used in the multiplex PCR. The CDR3 region of rearranged TCR beta genes was amplified from genomic DNA with a multiplex PCR assay. On the Illumina HiSeq System, the amplified TCR beta libraries were sequenced as 87-base-pair reads. The published analysis was carried out like this. A later analysis counted tens of millions of unique TCR beta chains across the 550 to 800 repertoires, and 9.5 million to 11 million of these chains were shared by at least two donors. To remove PCR and sequencing errors, raw reads were error-corrected and collapsed into unique sequences using a nearest-neighbor algorithm that merged closely related sequences. V, D and J gene segments were assigned by aligning CDR3 sequences to IMGT reference sequences. For a sequence to be retained, a match of at least six nucleotides to both a V gene segment and a J gene segment was required. A rearrangement counted as productive if the CDR3 had no stop codons and remained in frame with V and J, and every other rearrangement counted as non-productive. Following IMGT convention, CDR3 was defined as the stretch from the second conserved V-encoded cysteine up to the conserved J-encoded phenylalanine. The earlier analysis of about 570 of the donors excluded any sequence lacking an unambiguous match to a single V gene segment. An earlier analysis of several hundred of the donors called V segments functional above 56.7% productive rearrangements and segregating when the between-donor standard deviation exceeded 5%. A statistical classification framework was developed to diagnose cytomegalovirus status using the catalog of TCR beta chain sequences. In a later analysis, V and J genes were assigned by comparing TCR nucleotide sequences against IMGT/GENE-DB human TR gene sequences. A later analysis assigned CDR3 sequences and most-parsimonious VDJ recombination scenarios with the TCRdist pipeline. In a later analysis, each TCR beta chain was defined by its CDR3 amino acid sequence together with its V-gene family, and reads without a unique V-gene family were excluded. In a later analysis, fewer than 650 highly shared, low-generation-probability nucleotide sequences were removed to address suspected cross-contamination and a sequencing artifact. For each public chain, a later analysis derived a clonal expansion index from normalized ranks of inferred template counts within each repertoire. A later analysis computed generation probabilities with a VDJ recombination model fitted to out-of-frame rearrangements, and checked the results against IGoR. A later analysis scored TCR-TCR, TCR-HLA and TCR-CMV co-occurrence with hypergeometric tests, applying a repertoire-size bias correction to TCR pairs. To estimate false discovery rates, a later analysis permuted the HLA or CMV assignments 20 times. In a later analysis, co-occurring TCRs were grouped using DBSCAN, with TCRdist sequence similarity added in when clustering inside HLA-allele-positive subsets. Repertoires with fewer than 30,000 or more than 120,000 public chains were left out of co-occurrence clustering, as were four to six repertoires with anomalous nucleotide sharing. TCRdb limited this immuneACCESS table to in-frame rearrangements with V and J called. A share of clones is missing; checked studies link under half to unresolved V genes, and the rest is unexplained. D and trimming come from the DNA, and the V and J calls and clone size come from that table. This sample gives 100,000 to 150,000 clones in total; 77% of them show up just once. Approximately 3.7% of the sample rests with the top ten.

The research as a whole found: Compared with the roughly 720-donor mean, donors in an Asian-associated ancestry cluster had fewer N-insertions in productive TCRs, according to a later genetic analysis. The classifier was reported to diagnose cytomegalovirus status with high specificity and sensitivity in both the original and validation cohorts. In a later analysis, most CMV-associated TCR beta chains were found to appear HLA-restricted, with HLA associations seemingly driven largely by CMV exposure. Several of the top co-occurrence clusters appeared to be linked to parvovirus B19, influenza, CMV and Epstein-Barr virus, according to a later analysis. An association between a missense DCLRE1C variant and V-gene and J-gene trimming of TCR beta chains was found in a later genetic analysis and replicated in an independent cohort. Because HLA typing was missing for some donors at each locus, association tests included only the typed subset. In a later analysis, the rate of TCR association differed among HLA loci, with DRB1 alleles having the most associated TCRs and HLA-C alleles having the fewest. A further reported finding was that TCR beta sequences accurately predicted the HLA-A and HLA-B alleles for most subjects in the first cohort. This cohort had only TCR beta chains sequenced, and the lack of alpha or paired-chain data limited which features could be detected. A group of highly shared sequence variants was considered likely to be a technical artifact of the sequencing pipeline. It was suggested by the authors that the approach could potentially be generalized to other disease states and immunological phenotypes. In an earlier analysis of roughly 500 of the donors, most TCR beta V segments appeared in productive rearrangements about 87% or about 30% of the time, broadly matching IMGT annotations. Immune exposure information for the cohort was limited to CMV serostatus. When HLA alleles, especially DR and DQ, strongly co-occurred, attributing TCR associations to individual alleles was difficult. A later analysis associated 15,000 or so TCR beta sequences with specific HLA alleles at a false discovery rate of 0.05. Because counts were too low, 15 to 20 rarely observed V segments, including chromosome 9 orphons, were left out of the earlier analysis of about 620 of the donors. In the study, around 150 TCR beta chains were listed as associated with cytomegalovirus. The presence/absence analyses assumed that sequencing depth was roughly uniform across donors, and that assumption may not be true. Most TCR sequences were seen in very few donors, while some public TCRs were found in many individuals. A few of the identified cytomegalovirus-associated TCR beta chains were confirmed in vitro to be specific for cytomegalovirus antigens. Correlated functional status among segregating V segments might be attributable to linkage disequilibrium, but an unknown experimental factor could not be ruled out. In a later analysis, HLA-associated TCR beta chains showed more clonal expansion and lower generation probabilities than non-associated chains that were equally common. Some IMGT-functional V segments, including TRBV6-2 and TRBV6-3, could not be told apart with the 87-base-pair reads, so those segments were excluded.

Sequenced input: PBMCs. In this chain, TRBV29-1 is recombined with TRBJ2-3; TRBD2 fits 9 bases in the junction. The TCR was taken from a human donor in good health. For the CDR3, the sequence is CTGGAGGRADTQYF. The nucleotide sequence is given as TGCACGGGGGGGGCGGGAGGGAGGGCAGATACGCAGTATTTT.